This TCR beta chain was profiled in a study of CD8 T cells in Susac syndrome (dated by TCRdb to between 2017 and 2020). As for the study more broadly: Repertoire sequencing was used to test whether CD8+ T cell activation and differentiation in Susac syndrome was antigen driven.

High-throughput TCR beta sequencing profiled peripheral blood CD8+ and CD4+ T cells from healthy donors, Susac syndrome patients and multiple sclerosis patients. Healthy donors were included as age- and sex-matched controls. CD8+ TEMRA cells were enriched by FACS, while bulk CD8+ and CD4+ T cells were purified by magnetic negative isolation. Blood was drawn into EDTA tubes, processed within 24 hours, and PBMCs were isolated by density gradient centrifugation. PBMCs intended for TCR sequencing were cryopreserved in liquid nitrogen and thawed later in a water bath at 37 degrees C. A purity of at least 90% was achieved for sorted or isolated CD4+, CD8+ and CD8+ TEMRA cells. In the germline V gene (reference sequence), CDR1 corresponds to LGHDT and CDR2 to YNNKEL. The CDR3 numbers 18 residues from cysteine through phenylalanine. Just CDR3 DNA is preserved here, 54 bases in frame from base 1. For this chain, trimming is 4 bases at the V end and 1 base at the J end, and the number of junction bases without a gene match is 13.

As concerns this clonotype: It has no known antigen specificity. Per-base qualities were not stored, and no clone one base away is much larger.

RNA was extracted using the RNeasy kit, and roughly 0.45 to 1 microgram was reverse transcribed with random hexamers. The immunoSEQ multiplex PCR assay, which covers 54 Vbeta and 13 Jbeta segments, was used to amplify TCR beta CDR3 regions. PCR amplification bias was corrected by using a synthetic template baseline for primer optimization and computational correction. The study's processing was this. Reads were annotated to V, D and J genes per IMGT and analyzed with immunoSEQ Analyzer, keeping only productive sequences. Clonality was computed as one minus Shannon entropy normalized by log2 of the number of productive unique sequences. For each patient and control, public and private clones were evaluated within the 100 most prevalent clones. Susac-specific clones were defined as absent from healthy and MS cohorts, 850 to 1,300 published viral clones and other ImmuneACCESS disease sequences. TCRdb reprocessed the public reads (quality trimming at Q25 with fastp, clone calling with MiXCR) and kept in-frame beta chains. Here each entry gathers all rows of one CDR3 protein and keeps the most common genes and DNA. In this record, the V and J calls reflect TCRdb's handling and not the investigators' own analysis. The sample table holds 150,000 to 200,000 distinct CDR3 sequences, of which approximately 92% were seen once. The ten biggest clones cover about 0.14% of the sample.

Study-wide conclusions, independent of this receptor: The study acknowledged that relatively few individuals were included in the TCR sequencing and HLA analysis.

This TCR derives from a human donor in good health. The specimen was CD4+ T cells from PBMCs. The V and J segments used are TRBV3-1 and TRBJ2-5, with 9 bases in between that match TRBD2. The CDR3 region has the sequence CASSRSATSGGRQETQYF. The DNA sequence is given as TGTGCCAGCAGCCGCTCAGCGACCAGCGGGGGGCGCCAAGAGACCCAGTACTTC.